The 12 T cell receptor beta chains reported below all come from one sample, sequenced in a study of T-cell reconstitution after alpha-beta-depleted transplantation in children. Construction of the TCRbeta library involved unique molecular identifiers. Each CDR3 protein gets one entry after TCRdb re-called the PCR reads with MiXCR. The table records about 610,000 distinct CDR3 sequences, roughly 10% of them present only once. Sample: PBMCs from the stem cell graft donor, taken from the stem cell graft. These receptors were taken from a human donor who donated a stem cell graft to a child with acute myeloid leukemia.

J is TRBJ2-1 and V is TRBV5-1; 7 nucleotides match TRBD2. Trimming removed 3 bases from V and 10 bases from J; junction bases left unmatched: 13. The V gene's germline CDR1 is SGHRS and CDR2 YFSETQ. This CDR3 has 15 amino acids. The CDR3 sequence is CASSSAGLSQSEQFF. CDR3 coding DNA: TGCGCCAGCAGCTCGGCGGGACTAAGCCAATCGGAGCAGTTCTTC.

The chain combines TRBV7-6 with TRBJ2-7; the D is unclear. CDR1 is SGHVS, CDR2 FNYEAQ, per germline. The CDR3 has 13 amino acids. Trimming took off 4 bases at V and 1 base at J, with 8 bases between the two ends. CDR3 sequence: CASSSPESYEQYF. The CDR3 bases are TGTGCCAGCAGCTCCCCCGAGTCCTACGAGCAGTACTTC.

The chain uses TRBV20-1 and TRBJ2-7; perhaps TRBD2 as D (5 bases). The CDR3 has 14 residues. CDR1 is DFQATT and CDR2 is SNEGSKA in the germline V gene (reference sequence). Trimming left V 2 bases short and J 6 bases short, with 17 bases between. This chain's CDR3 is CSARTRNHPSEQYF. The CDR3 DNA sequence: TGCAGTGCTAGAACTAGAAACCACCCGTCCGAGCAGTACTTC.

This clonotype was seen repeatedly, ten times or more. This chain uses TRBV6-2 or TRBV6-3 with TRBJ2-7; D not resolved. CDR1 and CDR2 from the germline V gene are MNHEY and SVGEGT. The CDR3 is 11 residues long. Trimming pared 4 bases from V and 7 bases from J, leaving 8 bases between. As DNA, the CDR3 is TGTGCCAGCAGTTTCAACGTAGAGCAGTACTTC. Its translation: CASSFNVEQYF.

This clonotype was found many times. The chain links TRBV29-1 to TRBJ2-3; 9 positions match TRBD2. In germline, CDR1 is SQVTM, CDR2 ANQGSEA. J was trimmed by 4 bases and V by 8 bases; bases with no gene match: 13. This CDR3 contains 15 residues. The CDR3 sequence: CSSTVGSGRPDTQYF. CDR3 nucleotide sequence: TGCAGCAGCACAGTAGGTAGCGGGAGACCAGATACGCAGTATTTT.

This clonotype was detected only a few times. This chain joins TRBV7-9 and TRBJ2-4; no clear D. CDR1 is SEHNR, CDR2 FQNEAQ, per germline (reference sequence). The CDR3 totals 13 residues. Trimming removed 3 bases from V and 15 bases from J, with 18 bases in between. The CDR3 DNA sequence: TGTGCCAGCAGCTTCCCCCCCCAAGAGATATCGTACTTC. It yields the protein CASSFPPQEISYF.

This clonotype was seen a few times. The rearrangement joins TRBV15 to TRBJ2-1; no reliable D call. The germline V gene encodes CDR1 LNHNV and CDR2 YYDKDF (reference sequence). The ends were cut back, 3 bases at V and 9 bases at J, with 21 bases in the middle. The CDR3 contains 16 residues. CDR3 sequence reads: CATSSGELAFDVEQFF. The CDR3 DNA follows: TGTGCCACCAGCAGTGGGGAATTGGCTTTTGATGTTGAGCAGTTCTTC.

The J gene is TRBJ2-2, the V gene TRBV20-1; the match to TRBD1 covers 7 bases. The CDR3 contains 15 residues. Germline V gene sequence: CDR1 DFQATT, CDR2 SNEGSKA (reference sequence). V dropped 1 base and J dropped 2; count of bases not matched to a gene: 4. In DNA form, the CDR3 reads TGCAGTGCTAGAGTGGGACAGCTAAACACCGGGGAGCTGTTTTTT. Protein product: CSARVGQLNTGELFF.

This clonotype was observed many times. The chain couples TRBV12-3 or TRBV12-4 to TRBJ1-2; tentative D call: TRBD1 (6 bases). V was clipped by 5 bases and J by 8 bases, with 15 bases between them. The CDR3 is 13 residues long. The chain's CDR3 is CASSDRGPRGYTF. DNA for the CDR3: TGTGCCAGCAGTGACCGGGGGCCAAGGGGCTACACCTTC.

This CDR3 is CASSLAQGVHNEQFF. CDR3 in DNA: TGCGCCAGCAGCTTGGCTCAGGGAGTTCACAATGAGCAGTTCTTC. This sequence joins TRBV5-1 and TRBJ2-1; D tentatively fits TRBD1 or TRBD2 (5 bases each). V lost 0 bases and J 5 bases, leaving 12 bases between the germline ends. This CDR3 is 15 amino acids long. Germline values: CDR1 SGHRS, CDR2 YFSETQ.

This clonotype was recorded at least ten times. The chain recombines TRBV6-5 with TRBJ1-5, with 7 bases fitting TRBD1. The germline gives CDR1 MNHEY, CDR2 SVGAGI. Unmatched junction bases numbered 10, after V lost 6 bases and J lost 5 bases. The CDR3 totals 15 residues. The CDR3 region has the DNA TGTGCCAGCAGAGCTTCCGGGACAGAGGATCAGCCCCAGCATTTT. This gives the protein CASRASGTEDQPQHF.

V gene TRBV6-5 combines with J gene TRBJ1-6; D unresolved. Germline V lookup: CDR1 MNHEY, CDR2 SVGAGI. Trimming pared 6 bases from V and 8 bases from J, leaving 8 bases between. The CDR3 loop spans 12 amino acids. CDR3 region: CASSLLHSPLHF. The DNA for the CDR3 is TGTGCCAGCAGCCTCCTTCATTCACCCCTCCACTTT.